This T cell receptor beta chain came from a study of early T cells in non-severe SARS-CoV-2 infection. CDR3 length equals 15 residues. Losses at the gene ends were 8 bases for V and 0 bases for J; bases not matched to a gene: 9. Germline V gives CDR1 LGHDT, CDR2 YNNKEL (reference sequence). TCRdb fed the 5' RACE reads into MiXCR, producing one record per CDR3 protein. Of fewer than 110,000 distinct CDR3 sequences in the sample, over 8.5% are singletons; the top ten hold 7.6%. The sample holds many counts of this clonotype. The chain employs TRBV3-1 and TRBJ2-5, with 7 bases aligning to TRBD2. This clonotype originated in an adult who was a healthcare worker with PCR-confirmed SARS-CoV-2 infection or an uninfected control (not recorded which). The specimen sequenced was whole blood. The CDR3 sequence: CASHPASGHQETQYF. CDR3 nucleotide sequence: TGTGCCAGCCATCCGGCTAGCGGTCACCAAGAGACCCAGTACTTC.